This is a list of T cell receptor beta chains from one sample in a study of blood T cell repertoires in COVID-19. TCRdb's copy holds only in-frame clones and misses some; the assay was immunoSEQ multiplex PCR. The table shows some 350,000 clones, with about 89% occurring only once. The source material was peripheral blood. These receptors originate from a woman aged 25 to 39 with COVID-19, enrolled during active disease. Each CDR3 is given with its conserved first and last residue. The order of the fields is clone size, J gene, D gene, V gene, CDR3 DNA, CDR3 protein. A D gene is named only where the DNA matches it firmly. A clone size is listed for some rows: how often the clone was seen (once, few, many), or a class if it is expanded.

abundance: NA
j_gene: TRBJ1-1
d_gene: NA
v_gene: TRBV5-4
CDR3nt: TGTGCCAGCAGCCCCAGGGTCGATAACACTGAAGCTTTCTTT
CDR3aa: CASSPRVDNTEAFF

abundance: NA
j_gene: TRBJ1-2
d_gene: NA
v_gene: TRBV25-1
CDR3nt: TGTGCCAGCAGTCGACAGAGCTATGGCTACACCTTC
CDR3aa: CASSRQSYGYTF

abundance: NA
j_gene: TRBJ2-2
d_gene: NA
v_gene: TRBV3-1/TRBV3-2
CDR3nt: TGTGCCAGCAGCCTGGGCGGGGTCACCGGGGAGCTGTTTTTT
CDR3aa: CASSLGGVTGELFF

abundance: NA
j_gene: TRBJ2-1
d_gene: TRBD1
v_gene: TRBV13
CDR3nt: TGTGCCAGCAGCCCCCGGGACAGTCTTAACCTCTTTCCCTCCTACAATGAGCAGTTCTTC
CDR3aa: CASSPRDSLNLFPSYNEQFF

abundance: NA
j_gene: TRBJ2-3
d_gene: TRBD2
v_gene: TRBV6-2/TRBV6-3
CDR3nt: TGTGCCAGCAGTTACAAGAGGACTAGCGGGGGGAGCACAGATACGCAGTATTTT
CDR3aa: CASSYKRTSGGSTDTQYF

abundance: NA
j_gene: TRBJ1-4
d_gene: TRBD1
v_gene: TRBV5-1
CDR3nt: TGCGCCAGCAGCTGGGACAGGGGGAGGTACGATGAAAAACTGTTTTTT
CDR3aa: CASSWDRGRYDEKLFF

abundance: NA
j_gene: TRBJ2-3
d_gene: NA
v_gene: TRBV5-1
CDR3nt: TGCGCCAGCAGCTTGGTGGCCGGGGGAGAAGATACGCAGTATTTT
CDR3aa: CASSLVAGGEDTQYF

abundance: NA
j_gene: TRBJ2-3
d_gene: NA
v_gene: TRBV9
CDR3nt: TGTGCCAGCAGCCTAACTTCCCTAGGCACAGATACGCAGTATTTT
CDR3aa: CASSLTSLGTDTQYF

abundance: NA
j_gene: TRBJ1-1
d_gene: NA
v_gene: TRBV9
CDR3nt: TGTGCCAGCAGCGTAGTAGACAGACTGAACACTGAAGCTTTCTTT
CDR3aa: CASSVVDRLNTEAFF

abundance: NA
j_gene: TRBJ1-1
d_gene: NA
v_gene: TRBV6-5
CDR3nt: TGTGCCAGCAGTTACGCCGGGAACACTGAAGCTTTCTTT
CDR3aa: CASSYAGNTEAFF

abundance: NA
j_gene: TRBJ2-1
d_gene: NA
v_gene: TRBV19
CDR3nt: TGTGCCAGTAGTATAGGGTACAGGGACGATGAGCAGTTCTTC
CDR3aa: CASSIGYRDDEQFF

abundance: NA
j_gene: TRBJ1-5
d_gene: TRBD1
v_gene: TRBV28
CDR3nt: TGTGCCAGCAGTTTCCAGGACAGGGTAGGTCAGCCCCAGCATTTT
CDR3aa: CASSFQDRVGQPQHF

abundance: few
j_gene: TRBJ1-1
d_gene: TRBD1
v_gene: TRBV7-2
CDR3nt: TGTGCCAGCAGCTCCTCGCCAGGGGGCGCGTCGAGAGCTTTCTTT
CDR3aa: CASSSSPGGASRAFF

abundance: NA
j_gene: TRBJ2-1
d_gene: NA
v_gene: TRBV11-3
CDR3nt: TGTGCCAGCAGCTACCGGGACTGGACCTACAATGAGCAGTTCTTC
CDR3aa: CASSYRDWTYNEQFF

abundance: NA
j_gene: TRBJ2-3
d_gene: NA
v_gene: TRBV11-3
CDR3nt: TGTGCCAGCAGCTTAGATAGCGGAATAGGTACAGATACGCAGTATTTT
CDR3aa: CASSLDSGIGTDTQYF

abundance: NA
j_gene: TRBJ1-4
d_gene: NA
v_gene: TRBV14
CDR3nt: TGTGCCAGCAGCCAAGATGGCGGAACGCTTGAAAAACTGTTTTTT
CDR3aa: CASSQDGGTLEKLFF

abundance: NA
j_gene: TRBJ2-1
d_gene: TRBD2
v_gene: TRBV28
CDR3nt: TGTGCCAGTGCGGCTAGCGGGAGGAGAGGTGAGCAGTTCTTC
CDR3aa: CASAASGRRGEQFF

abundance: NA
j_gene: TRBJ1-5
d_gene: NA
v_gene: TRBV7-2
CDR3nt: TGTGCCAGCAGCTTAGGCCCGCCAGGGTTAGACAATCAGCCCCAGCATTTT
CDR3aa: CASSLGPPGLDNQPQHF

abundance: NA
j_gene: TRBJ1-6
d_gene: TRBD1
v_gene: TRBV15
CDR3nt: TGTGCCACCAGCAGACAAACAGGGGGCAAATATGGTTCACCCCTCCACTTT
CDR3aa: CATSRQTGGKYGSPLHF

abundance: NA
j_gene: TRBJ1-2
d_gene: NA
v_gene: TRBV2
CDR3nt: TGTGCCAGCAATGTGGACTGGGGGGACTATGGCTACACCTTC
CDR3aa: CASNVDWGDYGYTF

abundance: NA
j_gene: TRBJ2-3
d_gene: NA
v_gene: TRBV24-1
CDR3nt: TGTGCCACCAGTGATTTTCGTATCCCAGATACGCAGTATTTT
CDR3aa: CATSDFRIPDTQYF

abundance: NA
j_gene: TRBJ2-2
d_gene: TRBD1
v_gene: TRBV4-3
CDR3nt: TGCGCCAGCAGCCAAGATTGGGCAGGGGGCCTCACCGGGGAGCTGTTTTTT
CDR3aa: CASSQDWAGGLTGELFF

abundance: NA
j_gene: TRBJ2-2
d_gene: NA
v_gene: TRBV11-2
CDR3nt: TGTGCCAGCAGCCCCCCCGGTTCGCGGTACACCGGGGAGCTGTTTTTT
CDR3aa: CASSPPGSRYTGELFF

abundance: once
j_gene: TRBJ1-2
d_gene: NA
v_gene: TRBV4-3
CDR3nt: TGCGCCAGCAGCCAAGATCTAGGGACGGGGGTGAACTATGGCTACACCTTC
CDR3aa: CASSQDLGTGVNYGYTF

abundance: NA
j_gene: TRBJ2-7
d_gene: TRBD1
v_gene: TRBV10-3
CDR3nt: TGTGCCATCAGCGACAAACAGGGGGTAGGGGTCTACGAGCAGTACTTC
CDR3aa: CAISDKQGVGVYEQYF

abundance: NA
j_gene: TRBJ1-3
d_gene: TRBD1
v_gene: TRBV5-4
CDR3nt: TGTGCCAGCAGCAAGGGACAGGGGAACCGAAACACCATATATTTT
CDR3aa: CASSKGQGNRNTIYF

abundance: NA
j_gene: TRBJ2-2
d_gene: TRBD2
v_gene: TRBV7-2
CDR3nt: TGTGCCAGCAGCCTCCGGACTAGCGGGGGTACCGGGGAGCTGTTTTTT
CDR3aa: CASSLRTSGGTGELFF

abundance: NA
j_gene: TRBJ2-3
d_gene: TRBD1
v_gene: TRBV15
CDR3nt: TGTGCCACCAGCAGAGGAGCAGGGGGCAAGGCAGATACGCAGTATTTT
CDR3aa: CATSRGAGGKADTQYF

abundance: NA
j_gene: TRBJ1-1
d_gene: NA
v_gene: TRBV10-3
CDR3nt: TGTGCCATCAGTGACAAAACACAGGGTTTCGTCACTGAAGCTTTCTTT
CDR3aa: CAISDKTQGFVTEAFF

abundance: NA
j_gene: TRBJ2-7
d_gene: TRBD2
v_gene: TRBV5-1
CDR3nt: TGCGCCAGCAGCTTAGCGGGGGGTGCCTACGAGCAGTACTTC
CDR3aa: CASSLAGGAYEQYF

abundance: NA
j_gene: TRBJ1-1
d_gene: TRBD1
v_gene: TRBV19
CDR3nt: TGTGCCAGTAGTAGGGGACAGGGCTACACTGAAGCTTTCTTT
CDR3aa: CASSRGQGYTEAFF

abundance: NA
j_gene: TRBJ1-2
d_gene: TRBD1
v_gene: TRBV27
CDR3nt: TGTGCCAGCAGTTCCTCGCGGGACCCAGGAGGGACAGAGCGCGGCTACACCTTC
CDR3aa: CASSSSRDPGGTERGYTF

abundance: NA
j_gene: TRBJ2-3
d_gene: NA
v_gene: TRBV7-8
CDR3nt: TGTGCCAGCAGCTTAGCCCCTAGCTTGGAAGATACGCAGTATTTT
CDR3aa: CASSLAPSLEDTQYF

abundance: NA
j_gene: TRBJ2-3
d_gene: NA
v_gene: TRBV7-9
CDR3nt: TGTGCCAGCAGCTCCCTGCGAGATACGCAGTATTTT
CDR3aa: CASSSLRDTQYF

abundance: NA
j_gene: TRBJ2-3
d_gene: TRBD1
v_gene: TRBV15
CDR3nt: TGTGCCACCAGCGCCCGGAGAGGGGGCTCAGATACGCAGTATTTT
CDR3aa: CATSARRGGSDTQYF

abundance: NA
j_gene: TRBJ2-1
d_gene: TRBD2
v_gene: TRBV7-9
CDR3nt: TGTGCCAGCAGCTCTAGCGGGAGGGTCGATGAGCAGTTCTTC
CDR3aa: CASSSSGRVDEQFF

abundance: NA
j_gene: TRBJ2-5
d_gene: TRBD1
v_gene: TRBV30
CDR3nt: TGTGCCTGGAGTGTTCGACAGGGGGGGGAGACCCAGTACTTC
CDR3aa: CAWSVRQGGETQYF

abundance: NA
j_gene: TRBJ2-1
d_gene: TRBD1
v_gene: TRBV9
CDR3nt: TGTGCCAGCAGCGCAGGACAGGGTTTAAATGAGCAGTTCTTC
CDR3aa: CASSAGQGLNEQFF

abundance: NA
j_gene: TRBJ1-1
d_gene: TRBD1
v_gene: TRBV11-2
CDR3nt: TGTGCCAGCAGCATGACAGGGGGCACTGAAGCTTTCTTT
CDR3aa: CASSMTGGTEAFF

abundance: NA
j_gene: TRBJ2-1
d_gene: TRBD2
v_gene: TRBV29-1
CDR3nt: TGCAGCGAAAGCGGGGGGGAATACAATGAGCAGTTCTTC
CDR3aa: CSESGGEYNEQFF

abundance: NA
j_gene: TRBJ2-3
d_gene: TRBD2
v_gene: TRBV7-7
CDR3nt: TGTGCTAGCAGCTTAGGACTAGCAACCACAGATACGCAGTATTTT
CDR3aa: CASSLGLATTDTQYF

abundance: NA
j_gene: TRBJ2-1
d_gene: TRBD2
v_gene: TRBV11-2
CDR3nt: TGTGCCAGCAGCTCACTGCGGGAGGGCCGTGTAGATGAGCAGTTCTTC
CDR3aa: CASSSLREGRVDEQFF

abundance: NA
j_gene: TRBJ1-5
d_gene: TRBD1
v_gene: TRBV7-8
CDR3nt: TGTGCCAGCAGCCCCGGACAGGGGGCAAATCAGCCCCAGCATTTT
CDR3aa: CASSPGQGANQPQHF

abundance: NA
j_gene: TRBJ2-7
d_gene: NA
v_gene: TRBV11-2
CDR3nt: TGTGCCAGCAGCGTTAGCCCGGGGATCGGGGAGCAGTACTTC
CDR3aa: CASSVSPGIGEQYF

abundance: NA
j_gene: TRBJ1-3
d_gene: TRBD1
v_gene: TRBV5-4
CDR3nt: TGTGCCAGCAGAAGACAGGGGTCTAACTCTGGAAACACCATATATTTT
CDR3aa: CASRRQGSNSGNTIYF

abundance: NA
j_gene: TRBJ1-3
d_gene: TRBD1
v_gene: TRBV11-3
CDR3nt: TGTGCCAGCAGCCGCCGGGACAGCTTCTCTGGAAACACCATATATTTT
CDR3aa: CASSRRDSFSGNTIYF